Listed below are T cell receptor beta chains from one sample, sequenced in a study of shared clonotypes between healthy human individuals. Here immunoSEQ multiplex PCR was the method, and the copy in TCRdb shows in-frame clones only, minus some. In the table there are about half a million clones, about 84% of which are singletons. Sequencing used PBMCs. These receptors were collected from a woman aged 40 to 50 in good health. Some clones in this sample may be carry-over from other donors' samples. Each CDR3 is given with its conserved first and last residue. A D gene is named only where the DNA matches it firmly. Not every row has a clone size; where given, it reads once, few, many or a size class.

j_call clone_size d_call v_call cdr3_nt cdr3_aa
TRBJ1-1 - - TRBV5-6 TGTGCCAGCAGCGGGACCATGAACACTGAAGCTTTCTTT CASSGTMNTEAFF
TRBJ2-7 few - TRBV20-1 TGCAGTGCTTCGGACTTCTACGAGCAGTACTTC CSASDFYEQYF
TRBJ2-7 - - TRBV20-1 TGCAGTGCTACAGTTGCGTACGAGCAGTACTTC CSATVAYEQYF
TRBJ2-1 - - TRBV2 TGTGCCAGCAGTGAGCAGGGGAGCTCCTACAATGAGCAGTTCTTC CASSEQGSSYNEQFF
TRBJ2-7 - - TRBV5-5 TGTGCCAGCAGCTTGGTCAGTCTATCCTACGAGCAGTACTTC CASSLVSLSYEQYF
TRBJ2-7 - - TRBV21-1 TGTGCCAGCAGCAAAGTGGGGAAGGACCACTACGAGCAGTACTTC CASSKVGKDHYEQYF
TRBJ1-4 once - TRBV18 TGTGCCAGCTCACCCCGCCAGGGCTCTAATGAAAAACTGTTTTTT CASSPRQGSNEKLFF
TRBJ1-2 - - TRBV10-3 TGTGCCATCAGTGCTCCAGAGGGGTACTATGGCTACACCTTC CAISAPEGYYGYTF
TRBJ1-5 once - TRBV5-1 TGCGCCAGCAGCTTGGGACTCGGTGATCAGCCCCAGCATTTT CASSLGLGDQPQHF
TRBJ2-1 - TRBD2 TRBV5-1 TGCGCCAGCGGACTAGCGGGAGGCCTCACGGGGAATGAGCAGTTCTTC CASGLAGGLTGNEQFF
TRBJ2-4 many - TRBV28 TGTGCCAGCAGCCCCCTACTCCTGGTAGCCAAAAACATTCAGTACTTC CASSPLLLVAKNIQYF
TRBJ2-7 - - TRBV6-5 TGTGCCATCTCCGCGGACGGTACTCACGAGCAGTACTTC CAISADGTHEQYF
TRBJ2-7 once TRBD2 TRBV9 TGTGCCAGCAGCGTAGCGGCGGGAGGCCCCTCCTACGAGCAGTACTTC CASSVAAGGPSYEQYF
TRBJ1-2 - - TRBV18 TGTGCCAGCTCACCAGGTACCGCCGGCTACACCTTC CASSPGTAGYTF
TRBJ1-5 - - TRBV10-3 TGTGCCACCAACCCAGGGTTCGAACAGCCCCAGCATTTT CATNPGFEQPQHF
TRBJ2-2 - TRBD1 TRBV11-2 TGTGCCAGCAGCCCCGGGACAGGGGGATGGACCGGGGAGCTGTTTTTT CASSPGTGGWTGELFF
TRBJ2-7 - - TRBV5-1 TGCGCCAGCAGCTCCGCAGAACTAAGCTCCTACGAGCAGTACTTC CASSSAELSSYEQYF
TRBJ1-4 - - TRBV15 TGTGCCACGAGTAAAGACATGGATGAAAAACTGTTTTTT CATSKDMDEKLFF
TRBJ1-3 - - TRBV10-2 TGCGCCAGCAGGGAGGGCTCTGGAAACACCATATATTTT CASREGSGNTIYF
TRBJ1-5 once - TRBV2 TGTGCCAGCAGGTGGGACAACAATCAGCCCCAGCATTTT CASRWDNNQPQHF
TRBJ2-1 - TRBD2 TRBV27 TGTGCCAGCAGTTTGACTAGCTCTTACAATGAGCAGTTCTTC CASSLTSSYNEQFF
TRBJ1-1 - TRBD1 TRBV10-3 TGTGCCATCAGTGAGTTGGGACAGGGGAACACTGAAGCTTTCTTT CAISELGQGNTEAFF
TRBJ1-5 few - TRBV18 TGTGCCAGCTCACCGTACAATCAGCCCCAGCATTTT CASSPYNQPQHF
TRBJ2-5 - - TRBV21-1 TGTGCCAGCAACCCTACCCCCCCAGAGACCCAGTACTTC CASNPTPPETQYF
TRBJ1-1 - TRBD1 TRBV27 TGTGCCAGCAGTTTAAACAGGGGATCGGGTGAAGCTTTCTTT CASSLNRGSGEAFF
TRBJ2-3 once - TRBV30 TGTGCCTGGTCCATCGACGGGGGGCCCACAGATACGCAGTATTTT CAWSIDGGPTDTQYF
TRBJ1-2 - TRBD1 TRBV6-5 TGTGCCAGCAGATCGACAGGGGCAGACTATGGCTACACCTTC CASRSTGADYGYTF
TRBJ1-1 many - TRBV11-2 TGTGCCAGCAGCCGATGGACAGAGAACACTGAAGCTTTCTTT CASSRWTENTEAFF
TRBJ2-1 - - TRBV29-1 TGCAGCGTTGGTCTAGCTCCCAATGAGCAGTTCTTC CSVGLAPNEQFF
TRBJ2-1 few TRBD2 TRBV19 TGTGCCAGTAGTATCATAGCGGGAGACAATGAGCAGTTCTTC CASSIIAGDNEQFF
TRBJ2-7 few TRBD2 TRBV27 TGTGCCAGCAGTGGTCTGGAGGGAGGGTTGGCCTACGAGCAGTACTTC CASSGLEGGLAYEQYF
TRBJ2-5 - - TRBV30 TGTGCCTGGAGGACCGGGACGGGAGCGTTTCGAGAGACCCAGTACTTC CAWRTGTGAFRETQYF
TRBJ2-7 - TRBD1 TRBV19 TGTGCCAGTAGTAGACAGGGGGCGAATCCCGAGCAGTACTTC CASSRQGANPEQYF
TRBJ2-3 - TRBD1 TRBV11-2 TGTGCCAGCAGCTTCGGGCAGGGGGCAGATACGCAGTATTTT CASSFGQGADTQYF
TRBJ2-2 few - TRBV29-1 TGCAGCGTCGAGAGGGAGAACACCGGGGAGCTGTTTTTT CSVERENTGELFF
TRBJ2-5 - - TRBV6-1 TGTGCCAGCAGTGGTCGGGAGACCCAGTACTTC CASSGRETQYF
TRBJ2-3 - - TRBV5-6 TGTGCCAGCAGCTTGGTTTTTGCTAGCGAACTCACAGATACGCAGTATTTT CASSLVFASELTDTQYF
TRBJ1-5 - TRBD1 TRBV5-1 TGCGCCAGCAGCTCGACAGGGAATAGCAATCAGCCCCAGCATTTT CASSSTGNSNQPQHF
TRBJ1-2 once - TRBV9 TGTGCCAGCAGCGACCCTTGGGACGGCTATGGCTACACCTTC CASSDPWDGYGYTF
TRBJ1-3 - TRBD1 TRBV6-6 TGTGCCAGCAGCCCTCGCGGGACAGGGTATGGAAACACCATATATTTT CASSPRGTGYGNTIYF
TRBJ2-7 - - TRBV5-1 TGCGCCAGCAGCTCGCTATCTGGAGGATACGAGCAGTACTTC CASSSLSGGYEQYF
TRBJ2-5 - - TRBV14 TGTGCCAGCAGCCAAGATCTAGTGGGCAGTACCCAAGAGACCCAGTACTTC CASSQDLVGSTQETQYF
TRBJ1-2 - - TRBV7-6 TGTGCCAGCAGCTTAGCCCCGGTGGGGGACTCAAATAACTATGGCTACACCTTC CASSLAPVGDSNNYGYTF
TRBJ2-2 - TRBD2 TRBV7-9 TGTGCCAGCAGCTCTCCTAGCGGGGTGAACACCGGGGAGCTGTTTTTT CASSSPSGVNTGELFF
TRBJ1-2 - - TRBV7-9 TGTGCCAGCAGCTCATCGGGCCAAATCATTTCTAACTATGGCTACACCTTC CASSSSGQIISNYGYTF
TRBJ1-5 - - TRBV10-2 TGCGCCAGCAGCTTAGCAGGAGGGCATCAGCCCCAGCATTTT CASSLAGGHQPQHF
TRBJ2-7 few - TRBV29-1 TGCAGCGTTGTTGAGACAGCCTACGAGCAGTACTTC CSVVETAYEQYF
TRBJ1-2 - - TRBV9 TGTGCCAGCAGCGTAGACGGGGGAGGGTATGGCTACACCTTC CASSVDGGGYGYTF
TRBJ1-2 - - TRBV5-1 TGCGCCAGCAGCCTCGGACAAACGATCTATGGCTACACCTTC CASSLGQTIYGYTF
TRBJ2-1 few TRBD2 TRBV4-2 TGTGCCAGCAGCCAATTAGACGGGGGGTACAATGAGCAGTTCTTC CASSQLDGGYNEQFF
TRBJ2-3 - - TRBV5-3 TGTGCCGAAGTGGCCCCAGATACGCAGTATTTT CAEVAPDTQYF
TRBJ1-4 - - TRBV10-3 TGTGCCATCAGAGACACAGCAACTAATGAAAAACTGTTTTTT CAIRDTATNEKLFF
TRBJ2-2 - - TRBV6-5 TGTGCCAGCAGCCGACACCAAACCGGGGAGCTGTTTTTT CASSRHQTGELFF
TRBJ2-5 once - TRBV2 TGTGCCAGCAGTGAGGTTTGGGAGACCCAGTACTTC CASSEVWETQYF
TRBJ1-2 - - TRBV27 TGTGCCAGCAGTCCCAGGGACCACCACCCGGCAAACTATGGCTACACCTTC CASSPRDHHPANYGYTF
TRBJ1-4 - - TRBV6-6 TGTGCCAGCAGTTACGGGAGGAGTCGGGATGAAAAACTGTTTTTT CASSYGRSRDEKLFF
TRBJ2-1 - TRBD2 TRBV7-2 TGTGCCAGCAGCTTCAGCGGGAGCTATTACAATGAGCAGTTCTTC CASSFSGSYYNEQFF
TRBJ1-3 - - TRBV2 TGTGCCGGCAGTCCGGGGACGGACACCATATATTTT CAGSPGTDTIYF
TRBJ2-7 few - TRBV29-1 TGCAGCGGAACGTCCCGGGACTACGAGCAGTACTTC CSGTSRDYEQYF
TRBJ2-7 - TRBD2 TRBV7-8 TGTGCCAGCAGCCCCCAGAGCGGGATAGGCTACGAGCAGTACTTC CASSPQSGIGYEQYF